The 30 T cell receptor beta chains presented below share a single source sample, sequenced in a study of cytomegalovirus exposure and HLA in healthy donors. With 60 Vbeta and 13 Jbeta primers, the PCR was carried out. Sequenced by immunoSEQ multiplex PCR; TCRdb stores in-frame clones only, minus some. Among around 180,000 clones, 84% were seen once, and the ten largest hold approximately 1.2%. The sample was PBMCs. Receptors originate from a girl aged 2 to 9 in good health and CMV-seropositive.

The chain has TRBV10-3 and TRBJ1-5; 7 nucleotides match TRBD1. The J segment lost 2 bases and the V segment lost 3 bases, leaving 4 bases of the junction unmatched. The CDR3 is 15 amino acids. CDR1 and CDR2 from the germline V gene are ENHRY and SYGVKD. In nucleotides, the CDR3 is TGTGCCATCAGTGAACAGGGGAGTGGCAATCAGCCCCAGCATTTT. Its translation: CAISEQGSGNQPQHF.

The V call is TRBV6-5, the J call TRBJ2-7, with 7 bases identical to TRBD1. J lost 4 bases, V lost 0 bases, and 6 bases had no gene match. The CDR3 length is 15 residues. The germline gives CDR1 MNHEY, CDR2 SVGAGI. CDR3 nucleotides: TGTGCCAGCAGTTACTCAGGGACAGCTAAGTACGAGCAGTACTTC. It specifies CASSYSGTAKYEQYF.

The V gene is TRBV6-1, the J gene TRBJ2-1; 8 bases align to TRBD2. The length of the CDR3 is 16 residues. The trim removed 2 bases at V and 10 bases at J, leaving 13 bases unmatched. Germline CDR1 reads MNHNS; CDR2 reads SASEGT. CDR3 in amino acids: CASSERAGVLGREQFF. As DNA, the CDR3 is TGTGCCAGCAGTGAAAGAGCGGGAGTCCTAGGTCGGGAGCAGTTCTTC.

The chain carries TRBV5-4 and TRBJ2-5, with no clear D. Trimming shortened V by 2 bases and J by 2 bases, and 10 bases separated the two germline ends. The V gene's germline CDR1 is SGHNT and CDR2 YYREEE (reference sequence). The length of the CDR3 is 14 residues. The CDR3 DNA follows: TGTGCCAGCAGCTTCTCGGCGGATCAAGAGACCCAGTACTTC. Encoded protein: CASSFSADQETQYF.

The chain is built from TRBV5-1 and TRBJ1-4; weak D call: TRBD1 (5 bases). The V gene lost 5 bases and the J gene lost 6 bases, with 14 bases spanning the gap. Germline lookup yields CDR1 SGHRS and CDR2 YFSETQ. The CDR3 covers 14 residues. CDR3 protein: CASRTHRTDEKLFF. The CDR3 DNA is TGCGCCAGCAGAACCCACAGGACCGATGAAAAACTGTTTTTT.

CDR3 protein: CASSPRQSSYEQYF. CDR3 in DNA: TGTGCCAGCAGCCCGAGACAGAGCTCCTACGAGCAGTACTTC. The V call is TRBV11-1, the J call TRBJ2-7; weak D call: TRBD1 (5 bases). CDR1 is SGHAT and CDR2 is FQDESV in the germline V gene (reference sequence). V was trimmed by 5 bases and J by 0 bases, leaving 11 bases between them. The CDR3 extends over 14 amino acids. Drawing the rest from reference TRBV11-1 and TRBJ2-7, the complete variable domain is EAEVAQSPRYKITEKSQAVAFWCDPISGHATLYWYRQILGQGPELLVQFQDESVVDDSQLPKDRFSAERLKGVDSTLKIQPAELGDSAMYLCASSPRQSSYEQYFGPGTRLTVT.

This clone was detected once. This sequence joins TRBV27 and TRBJ2-5, with 10 bases matching TRBD2. Germline V gives CDR1 MNHEY, CDR2 SMNVEV (reference sequence). V was pared by 8 bases and J by 5 bases, with 14 bases of the junction left unmatched. This CDR3 contains 16 residues. The CDR3 sequence is CASRRGLADNWETQYF. The CDR3 DNA reads TGTGCCAGCCGGAGAGGACTAGCGGACAATTGGGAGACCCAGTACTTC.

This chain connects TRBV28 to TRBJ1-5; D call uncertain. V lost 6 bases and J 3 bases, leaving 15 bases between the germline ends. Germline V gene lookup returns CDR1 MDHEN and CDR2 SYDVKM. The CDR3 sequence is 15 residues long. CDR3 sequence reads: CASSLISGLNQPQHF. In DNA, the CDR3 is TGTGCCAGCAGCTTAATATCTGGGCTCAATCAGCCCCAGCATTTT.

The chain joins TRBV7-2 to TRBJ1-5; TRBD1 is a possible D gene (6 bases). CDR1 SGHTA and CDR2 FQGNSA come from the germline V gene. V lost 5 bases, J lost 2 bases, and 13 bases lay in between. The CDR3 spans 15 residues. As DNA, the CDR3 is TGTGCCAGCAGCGCCAGGGGTTTCGGCAATCAGCCCCAGCATTTT. Amino acids: CASSARGFGNQPQHF.

The chain is built from TRBV9 and TRBJ1-1; a possible D gene is TRBD1 (6 bases). Trimming took 4 bases from V and 1 from J, leaving 11 bases between them. The CDR3 extends over 14 amino acids. Germline V gives CDR1 SGDLS, CDR2 YYNGEE. The CDR3 DNA is TGTGCCAGCAGCCCGACAGGCCGGAACACTGAAGCTTTCTTT. It translates to CASSPTGRNTEAFF.

V gene TRBV19 combines with J gene TRBJ1-1, with a tentative D call TRBD1 (6 bases). The CDR3 has 17 residues. Germline values: CDR1 LNHDA, CDR2 SQIVND (reference sequence). V lost 3 bases, J lost 0 bases, and 17 bases lay in between. Written as DNA, the CDR3 is TGTGCCAGTAGTATCGCAGCAGGGGATTTGATGAACACTGAAGCTTTCTTT. This gives the protein CASSIAAGDLMNTEAFF.

Concerning this clone: One end of the junction does not line up with germline, which may come from a read error. The V call is TRBV2, the J call TRBJ2-7; a weak D match, TRBD2 (6 bases). The germline V gene encodes CDR1 SNHLY and CDR2 FYNNEI. The CDR3 is 13 amino acids. CDR3 nucleotide sequence: TGTGCCAGCAACCCGCAGTGGGAGGCAGGACCGGTCTTC. Translating gives CASNPQWEAGPVF.

There are a few counts of this clone. The rearrangement links TRBV19 to TRBJ1-1; 8 bases match TRBD1. The CDR3 sequence is 15 residues long. Trimming removed 5 bases from V and 1 base from J; junction bases left unmatched: 6. Germline V gene lookup returns CDR1 LNHDA and CDR2 SQIVND (reference sequence). Here the CDR3 reads CASSVQGASNTEAFF. The CDR3 coding sequence is TGTGCCAGTAGTGTGCAGGGGGCCTCGAACACTGAAGCTTTCTTT.

The chain joins TRBV5-1 to TRBJ2-7; TRBD1 matches 9 bases. CDR1 SGHRS and CDR2 YFSETQ come from the germline V gene. V lost 3 bases to trimming and J lost 0 bases; unmatched junction nucleotides: 10. The CDR3 contains 17 residues. The CDR3 here is CASSWTGTGINSYEQYF. CDR3 sequence (DNA): TGCGCCAGCAGCTGGACCGGGACAGGGATCAACTCCTACGAGCAGTACTTC.

CDR3 residues: CASSLGGGLQFF. CDR3 DNA: TGCGCCAGCAGCCTTGGAGGGGGACTACAGTTCTTC. The chain recombines TRBV5-1 with TRBJ2-1; maybe TRBD2 (7 bases). From germline, CDR1 is SGHRS and CDR2 YFSETQ. The CDR3 extends over 12 amino acids. V was pared by 4 bases and J by 13 bases, with 15 bases between.

The rearrangement uses TRBV11-2 and TRBJ2-7; 8 positions match TRBD1. The trim removed 2 bases at V and 1 base at J, leaving 4 bases unmatched. CDR1 and CDR2 from the germline V gene are SGHAT and FQNNGV. The CDR3 has 15 amino acids. CDR3 residues: CASSLIRDRSYEQYF. CDR3 DNA: TGTGCCAGCAGCTTAATTCGGGACAGGTCCTACGAGCAGTACTTC.

CDR3 in amino acids: CASSLSGGTSQYF. The CDR3 nucleotides are TGTGCCAGCAGCCTCTCAGGGGGGACCTCCCAGTACTTC. The chain carries TRBV11-1 and TRBJ2-5; perhaps TRBD1 as D (7 bases). This CDR3 region has 13 residues. V shed 5 bases and J shed 9 bases, with 16 bases lying between them. Per germline, CDR1 SGHAT and CDR2 FQDESV (reference sequence).

V is TRBV6-5 and J is TRBJ2-5, with TRBD1 identical over 11 bases. The tail of the sequence fits TRBJ2-7 better, so the J call may be wrong. The CDR3 has 15 amino acids. Germline CDR1 reads MNHEY; CDR2 reads SVGAGI. Written as DNA, the CDR3 is TGTGCCAGCAGTCGTATGGGACAGGGGGAGTACGAGCAGTACTTC. Translating it yields CASSRMGQGEYEQYF.

This chain uses TRBV29-1 with TRBJ1-2, with 8 positions matching TRBD1. The junction had 14 bases not matched to a gene; V was cut back by 2 bases and J by 9 bases. The CDR3 is made up of 15 amino acids. Germline V gene sequence: CDR1 SQVTM, CDR2 ANQGSEA. The CDR3, as DNA: TGCAGCGTTGAAACGAGGGGACAGGTTCGTTTAAGCTACACCTTC. Translating it yields CSVETRGQVRLSYTF. Full variable domain (missing parts from reference TRBV29-1 and TRBJ1-2): SAVISQKPSRDICQRGTSLTIQCQVDSQVTMMFWYRQQPGQSLTLIATANQGSEATYESGFVIDKFPISRPNLTFSTLTVSNMSPEDSSIYLCSVETRGQVRLSYTFGSGTRLTVV.

At least ten counts were recorded for this clone. This chain joins TRBV5-5 and TRBJ1-1; D ambiguous. This CDR3 region has 15 residues. Germline lookup yields CDR1 SGHKS and CDR2 YYEKEE (reference sequence). V gave up 0 bases and J gave up 1 base, with 10 bases separating them. The CDR3: CASSLEQARNTEAFF. The CDR3 DNA reads TGTGCCAGCAGCTTGGAGCAGGCGAGGAACACTGAAGCTTTCTTT.

The rearrangement uses TRBV11-2 and TRBJ1-2; 9 nucleotides align to TRBD1. The CDR3 length is 15 residues. J gave up 2 bases and V 1 base, and 2 bases lay outside the gene matches. Germline values: CDR1 SGHAT, CDR2 FQNNGV. The CDR3 nucleotides are TGTGCCAGCAGCTTAGGACAGGGGGTAAACTATGGCTACACCTTC. It is translated as CASSLGQGVNYGYTF.

This sequence joins TRBV27 and TRBJ1-2; D remains ambiguous. Germline CDR1 reads MNHEY; CDR2 reads SMNVEV (reference sequence). Between the trimmed V and J ends, which lost 0 bases and 4 bases, there was a span of 9 bases. The CDR3 loop spans 14 amino acids. The CDR3 loop is CASSLSSAIYGYTF. The DNA of the CDR3 is TGTGCCAGCAGTTTATCGTCTGCGATCTATGGCTACACCTTC.

The chain uses TRBV27 and TRBJ2-2; 7 bases align to TRBD1. Germline-derived CDR1 and CDR2 are MNHEY and SMNVEV (reference sequence). The junction had 5 bases not matched to a gene; V was cut back by 8 bases and J by 2 bases. CDR3 length: 14 residues. CDR3 in amino acids: CASVGTENTGELFF. CDR3 DNA: TGTGCCAGCGTCGGGACAGAAAACACCGGGGAGCTGTTTTTT.

The chain employs TRBV5-4 and TRBJ2-1, with 7 bases matching TRBD2. CDR1 is SGHNT and CDR2 is YYREEE in the germline V gene (reference sequence). This CDR3 is 14 amino acids long. V lost 3 bases and J lost 8; bases outside the gene matches: 8. Written as DNA, the CDR3 is TGTGCCAGCAGCTCTAGCGGAAACCGACATGAGCAGTTCTTC. Its translation is CASSSSGNRHEQFF.

The rearrangement joins TRBV27 to TRBJ2-5; D is unclear. The CDR3 length is 14 residues. Per the germline V gene, CDR1 is MNHEY and CDR2 is SMNVEV (reference sequence). V shed 0 bases and J shed 4 bases, with 9 bases lying between them. The CDR3 sequence: CASSLSHGGETQYF. CDR3 DNA: TGTGCCAGCAGTTTATCCCACGGCGGAGAGACCCAGTACTTC.

The V call is TRBV19, the J call TRBJ2-7; TRBD2 might be the D (5 bases). The CDR3 loop spans 15 amino acids. V was shortened by 2 bases and J by 3 bases, with 14 bases between the two germline ends. Germline V gene sequence: CDR1 LNHDA, CDR2 SQIVND (reference sequence). CDR3 sequence reads: CASSIRSGGSYEQYF. Here the CDR3 DNA reads TGTGCCAGTAGTATACGGTCCGGAGGCAGCTACGAGCAGTACTTC. The whole variable domain, remainder taken from reference TRBV19 and TRBJ2-7, is DGGITQSPKYLFRKEGQNVTLSCEQNLNHDAMYWYRQDPGQGLRLIYYSQIVNDFQKGDIAEGYSVSREKKESFPLTVTSAQKNPTAFYLCASSIRSGGSYEQYFGPGTRLTVT.

The J gene is TRBJ1-2, the V gene TRBV6-5; TRBD1 aligns across 8 bases. This CDR3 has 14 residues. The trim removed 4 bases at V and 8 bases at J, leaving 9 bases unmatched. CDR1 MNHEY and CDR2 SVGAGI come from the germline V gene. The CDR3 here is CASSSGQGARGYTF. CDR3 nucleotides: TGTGCCAGCAGTTCCGGGCAGGGGGCGCGGGGCTACACCTTC.

This sequence joins TRBV30 and TRBJ1-2; TRBD1 matches 7 bases. The CDR3 sequence is 13 residues long. Germline V gene sequence: CDR1 GTSNPN, CDR2 SVGIG (reference sequence). The CDR3 here is CATILRTGYGYTF. The CDR3 region has the DNA TGTGCAACCATCCTTCGGACAGGATATGGCTACACCTTC.

The chain is built from TRBV6-1 and TRBJ1-5, with D possibly TRBD1 on 5 matching bases. The CDR3 totals 17 residues. The V end was cut by 4 bases, the J end by 0 bases, with 16 bases between. Germline V CDR1 and CDR2: MNHNS, SASEGT. CDR3 residues: CASSVTSTVYSNQPQHF. The CDR3 coding sequence is TGTGCCAGCAGTGTTACGTCGACAGTGTATAGCAATCAGCCCCAGCATTTT.

Only a few counts were recorded for this clone. V gene TRBV4-1 combines with J gene TRBJ1-5; possibly TRBD1 for D (6 bases). V was pared by 4 bases and J by 0 bases, with 16 bases between. The CDR3 runs to 17 residues. The V gene's germline CDR1 is MGHRA and CDR2 YSYEKL. The CDR3 nucleotides read TGCGCCAGCAGCCCAGGGGCGGCTGAGGCTAGCAATCAGCCCCAGCATTTT. This gives the protein CASSPGAAEASNQPQHF.